The 10 T cell receptor beta chains listed next were all sequenced from one sample in a study of control samples from healthy donors and cancer patients. The assay was immunoSEQ multiplex PCR, and TCRdb's table has in-frame clones only and misses some. The sample has 180,000 or so clones, approximately 92% seen once. Sequenced input: blood. All receptors come from a woman aged 55-70 years in good health.

The rearrangement links TRBV5-6 to TRBJ1-2, with 10 bases aligning to TRBD1. This CDR3 is 14 amino acids long. The J segment lost 2 bases and the V segment lost 3 bases, leaving 1 base of the junction unmatched. Germline loops: CDR1 SGHDT, CDR2 YYEEEE. The CDR3 sequence: CASSWGQGNYGYTF. The CDR3 DNA reads as TGTGCCAGCAGCTGGGGACAGGGGAACTATGGCTACACCTTC.

This chain joins TRBV20-1 and TRBJ1-6, with D possibly TRBD1 on 6 matching bases. Germline lookup yields CDR1 DFQATT and CDR2 SNEGSKA (reference sequence). This CDR3 is built from 16 residues. With 3 bases removed from V and 8 bases from J, the gap between germline ends came to 20 bases. The CDR3 region has the DNA TGCAGTGCTAGTAACCTCCGGGGCAGGGGTGATTCACCCCTCCACTTT. It specifies CSASNLRGRGDSPLHF.

The CDR3 nucleotides read TGTGCCACCAGTGATTTTAGGGATGGCTACACCTTC. This sequence encodes CATSDFRDGYTF. V gene TRBV24-1 combines with J gene TRBJ1-2; D is unresolved. Germline CDR1 and CDR2: KGHDR and SFDVKD. Trimming left V 1 base short and J 6 bases short, with 5 bases between. This CDR3 is 12 amino acids long.

The rearrangement joins TRBV6-4 to TRBJ1-2; D is undetermined. The CDR3 spans 14 residues. Germline V CDR1 and CDR2: MRHNA, SNTAGT. The ends were cut back, 4 bases at V and 6 bases at J, with 15 bases in the middle. For the CDR3, the DNA is TGTGCCAGCAGTGCCCAACCCGGGTACGATGGCTACACCTTC. It is translated as CASSAQPGYDGYTF.

V gene TRBV7-2 combines with J gene TRBJ2-1; 9 positions agree with TRBD2. V shed 1 base, J shed 8 bases, and the junction held 3 bases outside the gene matches. Per germline, CDR1 SGHTA and CDR2 FQGNSA. This CDR3 has 14 residues. This chain's CDR3 is CASSLELAGDEQFF. The CDR3 DNA follows: TGTGCCAGCAGCTTAGAACTAGCGGGCGATGAGCAGTTCTTC.

J is TRBJ1-3 and V is TRBV4-1; tentative D call: TRBD1 (5 bases). Trimming removed 5 bases at V and 0 bases at J, with 11 bases between. This CDR3 is 15 amino acids long. The germline CDR1 and CDR2 sequences are MGHRA and YSYEKL. This CDR3 is CASSLSGSSGNTIYF. The CDR3 DNA sequence: TGCGCCAGCAGCTTATCAGGGAGCTCTGGAAACACCATATATTTT.

The V gene is TRBV5-8, the J gene TRBJ1-1; D not resolved. CDR1 SGHTS and CDR2 YDEGEE come from the germline V gene. The CDR3 extends over 13 amino acids. The V end lost 1 base, the J end lost 1 base, and 5 bases lay between the germline ends. As DNA, the CDR3 is TGTGCCAGCAGCTTGAGGAGGAACACTGAAGCTTTCTTT. Encoded protein: CASSLRRNTEAFF. Full variable domain (rest looked up from reference TRBV5-8 and TRBJ1-1): EAGVTQSPTHLIKTRGQQATLRCSPISGHTSVYWYQQALGLGLQFLLWYDEGEERNRGNFPPRFSGRQFPNYSSELNVNALELEDSALYLCASSLRRNTEAFFGQGTRLTVV.

This chain links TRBV10-2 with TRBJ2-2; a possible D gene is TRBD2 (6 bases). Per the germline V gene, CDR1 is WSHSY and CDR2 is SAAADI. CDR3 size: 14 residues. V lost 3 bases to trimming and J lost 7 bases, with 12 bases between them. CDR3 DNA sequence: TGCGCCAGCAGTGATGTATTCGGGGGCGGGGAGCTGTTTTTT. Amino acid sequence: CASSDVFGGGELFF.

The chain has TRBV7-9 and TRBJ2-2; 9 bases map to TRBD2. The CDR3 runs 19 residues. Losses at the gene ends were 2 bases for V and 2 bases for J; bases not matched to a gene: 12. Germline CDR1 is SEHNR and CDR2 is FQNEAQ (reference sequence). DNA for the CDR3: TGTGCCAGCAGCTTAAGGCGGGGGGGCCAGAAGGGTAACACCGGGGAGCTGTTTTTT. This translates into CASSLRRGGQKGNTGELFF. Drawing the rest from reference TRBV7-9 and TRBJ2-2, the complete variable domain is DTGVSQNPRHKITKRGQNVTFRCDPISEHNRLYWYRQTLGQGPEFLTYFQNEAQLEKSRLLSDRFSAERPKGSFSTLEIQRTEQGDSAMYLCASSLRRGGQKGNTGELFFGEGSRLTVL.

The CDR3 reads CATSRAWGKANTEAFF. CDR3 DNA sequence: TGTGCCACCAGCAGAGCATGGGGTAAGGCGAACACTGAAGCTTTCTTT. The chain uses TRBV15 and TRBJ1-1, with D unclear. The CDR3 is made up of 16 amino acids. The germline V gene has CDR1 LNHNV and CDR2 YYDKDF (reference sequence). V was cut by 1 base and J by 1 base, with 13 bases left in between. The entire variable domain, with the rest obtained from reference TRBV15 and TRBJ1-1, is as follows: DAMVIQNPRYQVTQFGKPVTLSCSQTLNHNVMYWYQQKSSQAPKLLFHYYDKDFNNEADTPDNFQSRRPNTSFCFLDIRSPGLGDTAMYLCATSRAWGKANTEAFFGQGTRLTVV.